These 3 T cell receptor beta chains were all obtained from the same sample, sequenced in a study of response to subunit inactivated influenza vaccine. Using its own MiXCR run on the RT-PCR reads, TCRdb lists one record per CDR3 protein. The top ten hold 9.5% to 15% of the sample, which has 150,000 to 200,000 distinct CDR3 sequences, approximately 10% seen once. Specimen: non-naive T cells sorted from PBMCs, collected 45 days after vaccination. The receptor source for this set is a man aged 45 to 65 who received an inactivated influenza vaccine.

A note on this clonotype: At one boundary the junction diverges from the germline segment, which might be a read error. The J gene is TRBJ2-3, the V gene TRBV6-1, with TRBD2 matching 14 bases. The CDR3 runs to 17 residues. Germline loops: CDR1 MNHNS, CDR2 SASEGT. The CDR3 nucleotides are TGTGCCAGCAGTGACAGTGCCCCGGGACTAGCGGGAGATGCGCAGTATTTT. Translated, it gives CASSDSAPGLAGDAQYF.

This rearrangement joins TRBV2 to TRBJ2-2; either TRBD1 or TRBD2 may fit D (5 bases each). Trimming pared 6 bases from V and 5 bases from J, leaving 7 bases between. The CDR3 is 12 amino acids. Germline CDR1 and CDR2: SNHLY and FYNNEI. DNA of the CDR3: TGTGCCAGCAGGGGGACGACCGGGGAGCTGTTTTTT. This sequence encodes CASRGTTGELFF.

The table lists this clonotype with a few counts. In DNA form, the CDR3 reads TGTGCCACCAGCAGCGGGGGATACCAGGACAGGTCATACTATGGCTACACCTTC. Residues: CATSSGGYQDRSYYGYTF. This chain links TRBV15 with TRBJ1-2; TRBD1 aligns across 7 bases. This CDR3 is 18 amino acids long. Germline V lookup: CDR1 LNHNV, CDR2 YYDKDF (reference sequence). J lost 3 bases, V lost 3 bases, and 16 bases had no gene match.